This TCR beta chain came from a study of blood T cell repertoires in COVID-19. Study context: The United States, Italy and Spain supplied acute and convalescent COVID-19 samples.

The CDR3 consists of 12 residues. Germline CDR1 MDHEN, CDR2 SYDVKM. Trimming pared 6 bases from V and 9 bases from J, leaving 12 bases between. In the source study's methods: It was from reference gene primer amplification that nucleated cell counts were estimated. Measured with immunoSEQ multiplex PCR; TCRdb has only the in-frame clones, and not every one. The V and J calls and the clone size are those of that table, but D and trimming were determined from the DNA. Among 45,000 to 50,000 clones listed, approximately 85% were seen once. The rearrangement joins TRBV28 to TRBJ1-5; D remains ambiguous. Sequenced sample: peripheral blood. The clonotype was recovered from a woman of 80 years or more with COVID-19, enrolled during active disease. The CDR3 loop reads CASRPNSRPQHF. The CDR3 coding sequence is TGTGCCAGCAGACCCAACTCCCGGCCCCAGCATTTT.